The 8 T cell receptor beta chains in this list originate from one sample, sequenced in a study of prognosis after radiotherapy for stage I lung cancer. Using two-round multiplex PCR, the authors amplified TCR beta CDR3 from genomic DNA. TRBV and TRBJ genes each had their own specific primers in first-round PCR. TCRdb reprocessed the multiplex PCR reads via MiXCR and lists one record per CDR3 protein. The data contain approximately 28,000 distinct CDR3 sequences, around 41% of them singletons. This sample comprised PBMCs, obtained before or after stereotactic body radiation therapy (not recorded which). These receptors all stem from a donor aged 50 or older with non-small cell lung cancer.

This clonotype has only a few counts. A much larger clone differs from this one at a single base, so this may be a read error. The CDR3 sequence is CASIGDRAYEQYF. Written as DNA, the CDR3 is TGTGCCAGCATCGGGGACAGGGCCTACGAGCAGTACTTC. V gene TRBV5-6 combines with J gene TRBJ2-7, with TRBD1 matching 9 bases. V shed 6 bases and J 2 bases; nucleotides not matched to a gene: 3. This CDR3 contains 13 residues. CDR1 and CDR2 (germline): SGHDT, YYEEEE.

This clonotype was observed many times. The rearrangement joins TRBV15 to TRBJ2-1, with 9 bases aligning to TRBD2. The germline V gene has CDR1 LNHNV and CDR2 YYDKDF (reference sequence). This CDR3 is 20 amino acids long. V lost 0 bases, J lost 6 bases, and 18 bases stayed unmatched. In DNA form, the CDR3 reads TGTGCCACCAGCAGAGATCTAGCGTGGGGCGGGAGGGCCTACGGCAATGAGCAGTTCTTC. Amino acids: CATSRDLAWGGRAYGNEQFF.

This clonotype has ten or more counts. This chain connects TRBV27 to TRBJ2-5, with TRBD2 matching over 11 bases. Germline CDR1 MNHEY, CDR2 SMNVEV (reference sequence). J lost 7 bases, V lost 4 bases, and 11 bases had no gene match. The CDR3 totals 16 residues. In DNA form, the CDR3 reads TGTGCCAGCAGTTCCACTAGCGGGAGTGTTACCGGGACCCAGTACTTC. It yields the protein CASSSTSGSVTGTQYF.

This clonotype has at least ten counts. The rearrangement uses TRBV14 and TRBJ2-7; D uncertain. The CDR3 is 13 residues long. The V end lost 0 bases, the J end lost 3 bases, and 6 bases lay between the germline ends. CDR1 is SGHDN and CDR2 is FVKESK in the germline V gene. For the CDR3, the DNA is TGTGCCAGCAGCCAAGAGACGGACTACGAGCAGTACTTC. This sequence encodes CASSQETDYEQYF.

Turning to this clonotype: One end of the junction fails to match germline, which may point to a read error. The rearrangement uses TRBV12-3 or TRBV12-4 and TRBJ2-5; weak D call: TRBD2 (6 bases). This CDR3 region has 14 residues. The CDR3 DNA reads TGTGCCTGCAGTCGCAGAGCGGGTCGAGAGACCCAGTACTTC. Residues: CACSRRAGRETQYF.

The chain combines TRBV24-1 with TRBJ2-1; TRBD2 is a possible D gene (5 bases). The germline V and J ends were trimmed by 7 bases and 4 bases, with 10 bases remaining between them. The CDR3 has 13 residues. The germline gives CDR1 KGHDR, CDR2 SFDVKD. DNA for the CDR3: TGTGCCACCAGGGGAGAAAGTTACAATGAGCAGTTCTTC. Translation: CATRGESYNEQFF.

A few counts support this clonotype. The gene calls are TRBV13 and TRBJ2-1; D is ambiguous. CDR1 is PRHDT and CDR2 is FYEKMQ in the germline V gene (reference sequence). The CDR3 has 15 residues. The ends were cut back, 4 bases at V and 3 bases at J, with 13 bases in the middle. CDR3 in DNA: TGTGCCAGCAGCTACCCAACAGAAGGCTACAATGAGCAGTTCTTC. Amino acid sequence: CASSYPTEGYNEQFF.

J is TRBJ1-2 and V is TRBV12-3 or TRBV12-4; 12 nucleotides align to TRBD1. V lost 3 bases to trimming and J lost 3 bases; unmatched junction nucleotides: 5. There are 16 residues in the CDR3. CDR3 coding DNA: TGTGCCAGCAGTTTGGGGACAGGGGGCAGCGACTATGGCTACACCTTC. The encoded protein is CASSLGTGGSDYGYTF.